The rows below give T cell receptor beta chains drawn from one sample of a study of OX40 agonist ivuxolimab in advanced cancers. The repertoire was sequenced with immunoSEQ multiplex PCR; TCRdb's copy has only in-frame clones and lacks some. The sample has more than 80,000 clones, over 75% seen once. The sample here was CD4+ or CD8+ T cells sorted from blood, taken in a trial of the OX40 agonist ivuxolimab. The receptors originated from an adult with an advanced solid tumor such as melanoma, head and neck, liver or kidney cancer. CDR3s include the opening cysteine and the closing phenylalanine or tryptophan. Fields, in order: CDR3 DNA, CDR3 protein, CDR3 length, J gene, D gene, V gene, clone size. D genes are given only for firm matches. Clone size, where shown, is once, few, many, or a class for clones that have expanded.

TGTGCCAGCAGCGTAGGACTAGCGGGTTACGAGCAGTACTTC,CASSVGLAGYEQYF,14,TRBJ2-7,TRBD2,TRBV14,once
TGCGCCAGCAGCTGGGGGGGACAGCTTATCACAGATACGCAGTATTTT,CASSWGGQLITDTQYF,16,TRBJ2-3,-,TRBV5-1,-
TGTGCCAGCAGCCCTGGAGGACTATTCTACAATGAGCAGTTCTTC,CASSPGGLFYNEQFF,15,TRBJ2-1,-,TRBV7-2,-
TGTGCCAGCAGTCAGGGACAGGGGTATGGCTACACCTTC,CASSQGQGYGYTF,13,TRBJ1-2,TRBD1,TRBV28,-
TGTGCCAGCAGCCCAAGACCCCGGGAGGCCCAGTACTTC,CASSPRPREAQYF,13,TRBJ2-5,TRBD2,TRBV9,few
TGTGCCAGCAGGCGACTAGCGGGGAGCACAGATACGCAGTATTTT,CASRRLAGSTDTQYF,15,TRBJ2-3,TRBD2,TRBV6-5,-
TGTGCCAGCAGTCCTCAGGGACTGCAGACTGGGGCAGATACGCAGTATTTT,CASSPQGLQTGADTQYF,17,TRBJ2-3,-,TRBV27,-
TGTGCCAGCTCGCCTTTCGACAGGGCATTCGGCGAGCAGTACTTC,CASSPFDRAFGEQYF,15,TRBJ2-7,TRBD1,TRBV18,-
TGTGCCAGCTCACCAGTTAAAGGCTATGGCTACACCTTC,CASSPVKGYGYTF,13,TRBJ1-2,-,TRBV18,-
TGTGCCAGCAGTTCTTGGACTAGCGGGAAATACGAGCAGTACTTC,CASSSWTSGKYEQYF,15,TRBJ2-7,TRBD2,TRBV6-5,once
TGTGCCAGCAGTGAGACAGGTCGGAACTATGGCTACACCTTC,CASSETGRNYGYTF,14,TRBJ1-2,-,TRBV6-6,-
TGTGCCAGCAGTGGAAGGCCTACGAAGCAGTACTTC,CASSGRPTKQYF,12,TRBJ2-7,-,TRBV28,-
TGTGCCAGCAGCTCCACAGGGTCTGGGCAGTACTTC,CASSSTGSGQYF,12,TRBJ2-7,-,TRBV7-9,-